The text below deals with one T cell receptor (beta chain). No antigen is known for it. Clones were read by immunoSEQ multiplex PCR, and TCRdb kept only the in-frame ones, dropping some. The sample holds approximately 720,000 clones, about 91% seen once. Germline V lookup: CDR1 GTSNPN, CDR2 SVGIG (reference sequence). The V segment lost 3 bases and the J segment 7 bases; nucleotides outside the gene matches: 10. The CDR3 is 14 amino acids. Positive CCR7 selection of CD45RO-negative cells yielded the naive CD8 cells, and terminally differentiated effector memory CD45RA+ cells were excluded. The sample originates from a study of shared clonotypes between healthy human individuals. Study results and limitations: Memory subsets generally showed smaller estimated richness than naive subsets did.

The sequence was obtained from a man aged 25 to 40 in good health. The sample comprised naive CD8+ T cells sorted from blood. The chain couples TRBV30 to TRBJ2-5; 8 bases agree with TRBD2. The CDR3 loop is CAWRAGASMGTQYF. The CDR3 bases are TGTGCCTGGAGAGCGGGAGCGTCAATGGGGACCCAGTACTTC.